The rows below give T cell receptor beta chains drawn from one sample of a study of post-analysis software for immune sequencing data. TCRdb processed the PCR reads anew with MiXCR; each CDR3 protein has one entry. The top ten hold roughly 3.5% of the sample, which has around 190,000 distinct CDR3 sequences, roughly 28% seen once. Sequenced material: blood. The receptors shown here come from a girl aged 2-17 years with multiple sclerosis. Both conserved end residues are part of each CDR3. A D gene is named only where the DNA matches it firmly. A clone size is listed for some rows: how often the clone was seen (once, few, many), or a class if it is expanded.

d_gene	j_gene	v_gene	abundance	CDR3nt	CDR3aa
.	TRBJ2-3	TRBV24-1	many	TGTGCCACCAGTGATCCGACAGCTTCTAGCACAGATACGCAGTATTTT	CATSDPTASSTDTQYF
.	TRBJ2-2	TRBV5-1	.	TGCGCCAGCAGTATAGGCGGGCCCGGCACCGGGGAGCGGTTTTTT	CASSIGGPGTGERFF
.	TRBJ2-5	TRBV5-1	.	TGCGCCCGCAGCCAAAGCCCCACGGGACAAATTCAAGAGACCCAGTACTTC	CARSQSPTGQIQETQYF
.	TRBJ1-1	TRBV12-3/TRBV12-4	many	TGCGCCAGCAGCTTCGGTACTGAAGCTTTCTTT	CASSFGTEAFF
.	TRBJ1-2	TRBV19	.	TGTGCCAGTACCCTCAGGGAATCCGGCGGCTACACCTTC	CASTLRESGGYTF
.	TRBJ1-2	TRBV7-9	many	TGTGCCAGCAGCCCGACAGCAGAGTATGGCTACACCTTC	CASSPTAEYGYTF
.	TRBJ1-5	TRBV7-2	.	TGTGCCAGCAGCCCCCCTCACAGGGTTGGCAATCAGCCCCAGCATTTT	CASSPPHRVGNQPQHF
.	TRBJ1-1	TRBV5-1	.	TGCGCCAGCAGCTTGGGGGTCCCTCCCGACACTGAAGCTTTCTTT	CASSLGVPPDTEAFF
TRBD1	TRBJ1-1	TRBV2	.	TGTGCCAGCAGTGAGACAGGGGGGAGCACTGAAGCTTTCTTT	CASSETGGSTEAFF
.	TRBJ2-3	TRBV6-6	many	TGTGCCAGCAGTAGGGTCTTCACAGATACGCAGTATTTT	CASSRVFTDTQYF
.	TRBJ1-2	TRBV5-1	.	TGCGCCAGCAGCCCGGGACCGCTTGGGAACTATGGCTACACCTTC	CASSPGPLGNYGYTF
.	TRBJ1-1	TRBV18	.	TGTGCCAGCTGGATAGGGGAAAACACTGAAGCTTTCTTT	CASWIGENTEAFF
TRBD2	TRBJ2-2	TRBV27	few	TGTGCCAGCAGTCCAACTAGCGTGTGGGGGGCCGGGGAGCTGTTTTTT	CASSPTSVWGAGELFF
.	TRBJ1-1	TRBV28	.	TGTGCCAGCAGTTCGGGGACTGCTGGGACTGAAGCTTTCTTT	CASSSGTAGTEAFF
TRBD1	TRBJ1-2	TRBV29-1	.	TGCAGCGTCATGGACAGGGAGGGCTACATCTTC	CSVMDREGYIF
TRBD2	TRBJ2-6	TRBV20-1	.	TGCAGTGCTAGAGAGGGAGGGGCTGGGGCCAACGTCCTGACTTTC	CSAREGGAGANVLTF
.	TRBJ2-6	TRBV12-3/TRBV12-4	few	TGTGCCAGCAGGGACCACCAGGGCTTTGGGGCCAACGTCCTGACTTTC	CASRDHQGFGANVLTF
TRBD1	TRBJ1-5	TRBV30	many	TGTGCCTGGAGCCGACAGGGGGTTCGTAGCAATCAGCCCCAGCATTTT	CAWSRQGVRSNQPQHF
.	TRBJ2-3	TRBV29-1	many	TGCAGCGTTGAAGATAGGGCGCGACTAGGAAAGAATACGCGGTATTTT	CSVEDRARLGKNTRYF
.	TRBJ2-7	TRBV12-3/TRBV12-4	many	TGTGCCAGCTGTCCGGGCCAGGGTCTGTACGAGCAGTACTTC	CASCPGQGLYEQYF
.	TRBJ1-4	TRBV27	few	TGTGCCAGCAGTTCTAGGGGGGAAAAACTGTTTTTT	CASSSRGEKLFF
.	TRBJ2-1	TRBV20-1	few	TGCAGTGCTAGTTCTCCCCAAGACTACAATGAGCAGTTCTTC	CSASSPQDYNEQFF
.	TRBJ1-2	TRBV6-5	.	TGTGCCAGCAGGCCCAAATTGGGGCGCGGCTACACCTTC	CASRPKLGRGYTF
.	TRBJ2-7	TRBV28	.	TGTGCCAGCAGTTTGCCGGGGGCGAGCTCCTACGAGCAGTACTTC	CASSLPGASSYEQYF
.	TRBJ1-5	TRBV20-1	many	TGCAGTGCTGGGGGGATTGGGGGTAGCAATCAGCCCCAGCATTTT	CSAGGIGGSNQPQHF
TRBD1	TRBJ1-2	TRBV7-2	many	TGTGCCAGCAGCCAATTCACGACAGGGGGCCATGGCTACACCTTC	CASSQFTTGGHGYTF
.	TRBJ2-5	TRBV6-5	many	TGTGCCAGCGGATGGGCAGCGGGTGCAGAGACCCAGTACTTC	CASGWAAGAETQYF
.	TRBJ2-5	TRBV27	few	TGTGCCAGCAGGAAAGCAGGGGAGGGGGAGCAGTACTTC	CASRKAGEGEQYF
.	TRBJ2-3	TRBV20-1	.	TGCAGTGCTAGCACGCAGTATTTT	CSASTQYF
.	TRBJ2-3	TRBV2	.	TGTGCCAGCAGAAAGGAGGGGGTCGGCACAGATACGCAGTATTTT	CASRKEGVGTDTQYF